Sequencing of this TCR beta chain was carried out in a study of response to subunit inactivated influenza vaccine (dated by TCRdb to between 2018 and 2020). With regard to the full study: Deep quantitative profiling of the T cell receptor repertoire was used in the study to follow responses to a trivalent subunit inactivated influenza vaccine.

Details on this clonotype: The specificity of this receptor is unknown. Base-call qualities are not available, and no considerably larger clone is one nucleotide away.

V is shortened by 1 base, J by 4 bases, and the region joining them spans 10 bases. The germline V gene yields SGHRS for CDR1 and YFSETQ for CDR2. Its CDR3 holds 14 amino acids, cysteine through phenylalanine. This entry keeps only the CDR3 DNA: 42 bases, framed from base 1. The meaning of the sample's time point label: more than 35 days after influenza vaccine administration. Libraries came from RT-PCR. The sequencing machine was an Illumina HiSeq 2500. The public reads were run again by TCRdb, first through fastp at Q25 and then through MiXCR, and only productive beta chains were kept. Rows with a matching CDR3 protein are joined into one entry that keeps the most common DNA and genes. Here the sample has over 400,000 distinct CDR3 sequences; approximately 13% occur a single time. Around 12% of the sample is held by the ten biggest clonotypes. Overall results and qualifications from the work: The authors suggested that each seasonal influenza vaccination may recruit only a limited number of new T cells.

The input for sequencing was PBMCs from blood, taken more than 35 days after vaccination. The sequence came from a man in his forties or fifties who received an inactivated influenza vaccine. Donor details come from another sample of the same person, matched by shared clones. The chain is assembled from TRBV5-1 and TRBJ2-3; too little of a D gene remains to name it. The nucleotides are TGCGCCAGCAGCTTGAGTATGTTCGCAGATACGCAGTATTTT. Its protein product is CASSLSMFADTQYF. The CDR3, completed at both ends by the reference TRBV5-1 and TRBJ2-3 genes, gives the full variable domain KAGVTQTPRYLIKTRGQQVTLSCSPISGHRSVSWYQQTPGQGLQFLFEYFSETQRNKGNFPGRFSGRQFSNSRSEMNVSTLELGDSALYLCASSLSMFADTQYFGPGTRLTVL.